Shown below are 30 T cell receptor beta chains from a single sample sequenced in a study of blood T cell repertoires in COVID-19. Produced via immunoSEQ multiplex PCR; TCRdb's table is partial and in-frame only. The sample holds 55,000 to 75,000 clones, more than 60% seen once. Source material: peripheral blood. Receptor source: a human donor in a cohort sampled during active COVID-19.

In its sample, this clone was seen a few times. The rearrangement uses TRBV6-5 and TRBJ2-5; D gene ambiguous. V shed 0 bases and J shed 1 base, with 6 bases lying between them. The CDR3 extends over 14 amino acids. The germline CDR1 and CDR2 sequences are MNHEY and SVGAGI. The CDR3: CASSYSRSQETQYF. In DNA form, the CDR3 reads TGTGCCAGCAGTTACTCCCGGTCCCAAGAGACCCAGTACTTC.

This clone appeared a single time. CDR3 sequence reads: CASSLGLAGPEVPYEQYF. In DNA, the CDR3 is TGTGCCAGCAGCTTGGGCCTAGCGGGGCCCGAGGTACCCTACGAGCAGTACTTC. The V and J genes are TRBV5-5 and TRBJ2-7; 9 positions match TRBD2. Germline loops: CDR1 SGHKS, CDR2 YYEKEE (reference sequence). With V trimmed by 0 bases and J by 2 bases, 12 bases remained unmatched. There are 18 residues in the CDR3.

The rearrangement links TRBV6-6 to TRBJ2-7, with D possibly being TRBD1 (5 bases). V lost 6 bases to trimming and J lost 0 bases, with 12 bases between them. In germline, CDR1 is MNHNY, CDR2 SVGAGI (reference sequence). CDR3 length equals 14 residues. CDR3: CASSPTATSYEQYF. In nucleotides, the CDR3 is TGTGCCAGCAGCCCGACAGCGACCTCCTACGAGCAGTACTTC.

This rearrangement joins TRBV10-2 to TRBJ1-5; 9 bases fit TRBD1. This CDR3 has 14 residues. Trimming removed 4 bases from V and 8 bases from J; junction bases left unmatched: 6. Germline values: CDR1 WSHSY, CDR2 SAAADI. DNA for the CDR3: TGCGCCAGCAGTGGCGGACAGGGGCTGGAGCCCCAGCATTTT. This gives the protein CASSGGQGLEPQHF.

This chain joins TRBV30 and TRBJ2-3; D is possibly TRBD2 (5 bases). V lost 8 bases and J 6 bases, leaving 15 bases between the germline ends. The germline gives CDR1 GTSNPN, CDR2 SVGIG (reference sequence). CDR3 length equals 12 residues. CDR3 sequence: CAPGRAYDTQYF. The CDR3 coding sequence is TGTGCCCCTGGGCGGGCCTACGATACGCAGTATTTT.

The genes are TRBV11-2 and TRBJ2-7; D ambiguous. Deletions cut 7 bases from V and 4 bases from J, with 11 bases between. This CDR3 region has 12 residues. Germline CDR1 SGHAT, CDR2 FQNNGV. The CDR3 coding sequence is TGTGCCAGCACCCTCAGTCCATACGAGCAGTACTTC. It specifies CASTLSPYEQYF.

The table lists this clone with a few counts. The chain is built from TRBV7-9 and TRBJ2-7; 9 bases are shared with TRBD1. The CDR3 contains 16 residues. CDR1 is SEHNR, CDR2 FQNEAQ, per germline (reference sequence). Losses at the gene ends were 2 bases for V and 1 base for J; bases not matched to a gene: 6. CDR3 nucleotide sequence: TGTGCCAGCAGCTTACATATAGGACAGGGGTCCTACGAGCAGTACTTC. Protein sequence: CASSLHIGQGSYEQYF.

The DNA of the CDR3 is TGTGCCAGCAGCTTCCCCGGGAGGGTTGAGACCCAGTACTTC. Protein sequence: CASSFPGRVETQYF. The chain couples TRBV25-1 to TRBJ2-5; TRBD2 aligns across 8 bases. J was trimmed by 5 bases and V by 6 bases; bases with no gene match: 8. Germline values: CDR1 MGHDK, CDR2 SYGVNS. The CDR3 sequence is 14 residues long.

The chain is built from TRBV2 and TRBJ1-1, with D hard to call. Per the germline V gene, CDR1 is SNHLY and CDR2 is FYNNEI. This CDR3 comprises 13 residues. V was trimmed by 5 bases and J by 1 base, leaving 8 bases between them. In DNA form, the CDR3 reads TGTGCCAGCAGTTACACAGAGAACACTGAAGCTTTCTTT. Translation gives CASSYTENTEAFF.

Here the CDR3 DNA reads TGTGCCACCATAACAGGGGCCGAGCAGTACTTC. Protein product: CATITGAEQYF. The chain uses TRBV28 and TRBJ2-7; 7 positions match TRBD1. V shed 10 bases and J 6 bases; nucleotides not matched to a gene: 6. Germline V gene sequence: CDR1 MDHEN, CDR2 SYDVKM. The CDR3 has 11 residues.

This clone was picked up one time. This sequence joins TRBV30 and TRBJ1-3; 8 bases map to TRBD1. The CDR3 loop spans 15 amino acids. Trimming took 3 bases from V and 2 from J; bases not matched to a gene: 6. CDR1 and CDR2 (germline): GTSNPN, SVGIG (reference sequence). The CDR3 region has the DNA TGTGCCTGGAGGGAACTCAGGGGGCCTGGAAACACCATATATTTT. It is translated as CAWRELRGPGNTIYF.

The rearrangement uses TRBV7-2 and TRBJ2-2; TRBD2 matches at 12 bases. CDR3 length: 17 residues. The germline gives CDR1 SGHTA, CDR2 FQGNSA. Trimming took 4 bases from V and 6 from J; bases not matched to a gene: 9. CDR3 sequence: CASSSDLAGGVAGELFF. Written as DNA, the CDR3 is TGTGCCAGCAGCTCCGACCTAGCGGGAGGGGTGGCCGGGGAGCTGTTTTTT.

Written as DNA, the CDR3 is TGTGCCAGCAGCTTAGATCCGACAGGGTATAATGAAAAACTGTTTTTT. It is translated as CASSLDPTGYNEKLFF. The rearrangement joins TRBV7-8 to TRBJ1-4, with 7 bases matching TRBD1. With 1 base clipped from V and 4 bases from J, the junction kept 6 bases outside the gene matches. Germline CDR1 SGHVS, CDR2 FQNEAQ. There are 16 residues in the CDR3.

V and J are TRBV5-8 and TRBJ2-2, with D perhaps matching TRBD2 (6 bases). The CDR3 has 16 amino acids. The V gene's germline CDR1 is SGHTS and CDR2 YDEGEE. With 0 bases removed from V and 0 bases from J, the gap between germline ends came to 9 bases. The CDR3 protein is CASSLDRGTNTGELFF. DNA for the CDR3: TGTGCCAGCAGCTTGGATCGGGGGACGAACACCGGGGAGCTGTTTTTT.

The rearrangement joins TRBV6-5 to TRBJ1-2; unclear D gene. V lost 6 bases, J lost 6 bases, and 11 bases lay in between. The CDR3 consists of 12 residues. Germline CDR1 and CDR2: MNHEY and SVGAGI. For the CDR3, the DNA is TGTGCCAGCAGAGACCCCAGCGATGGCTACACCTTC. Its translation: CASRDPSDGYTF.

This clone showed up just a few times. The rearrangement links TRBV4-1 to TRBJ2-5, with TRBD2 matching over 7 bases. CDR1 and CDR2 (germline): MGHRA, YSYEKL. Trimming at V came to 3 bases and at J to 5 bases, leaving 3 bases not matched to a gene. The CDR3 length is 13 residues. The CDR3 loop reads CASSQLGGETQYF. The CDR3 nucleotides are TGCGCCAGCAGCCAGCTGGGGGGGGAGACCCAGTACTTC.

CDR3 sequence reads: CASSLISVAGEQYF. The CDR3, as DNA: TGTGCCAGCAGCTTGATCTCTGTAGCTGGCGAGCAGTACTTC. The V gene is TRBV5-6, the J gene TRBJ2-7; unclear D gene. V lost 1 base and J 6 bases, leaving 14 bases between the germline ends. This CDR3 contains 14 residues. Germline loops: CDR1 SGHDT, CDR2 YYEEEE.

CDR3 bases: TGTGCCAGCAGAGACAGAGTCACAGATACGCAGTATTTT. It yields the protein CASRDRVTDTQYF. The V call is TRBV3-1 (or the pseudogene TRBV3-2), the J call TRBJ2-3; D may be TRBD1 (5 bases). CDR1 is LGHDT and CDR2 is YNNKEL in the germline V gene (reference sequence). The CDR3 extends over 13 amino acids. V lost 6 bases, J lost 2 bases, and 9 bases lay in between.

The chain carries TRBV9 and TRBJ1-6, with D uncertain. The CDR3 is 14 residues long. The V and J ends lost 4 bases and 7 bases respectively, with 12 bases between them. Germline CDR1 SGDLS, CDR2 YYNGEE. CDR3 in amino acids: CASSPLAGNSPLHF. The CDR3 DNA follows: TGTGCCAGCAGCCCATTGGCGGGAAATTCACCCCTCCACTTT.

The chain links TRBV18 to TRBJ2-5; tentative D call: TRBD1 (5 bases). Trimming took off 1 base at V and 3 bases at J, with 15 bases between the two ends. Germline V gives CDR1 KGHSH, CDR2 LQKENI. This CDR3 spans 16 amino acids. In DNA, the CDR3 is TGTGCCAGCTCACCACAGACAGTTGACCTAAAAGAGACCCAGTACTTC. It specifies CASSPQTVDLKETQYF.

The chain combines TRBV7-2 with TRBJ2-3, with a possible D match to TRBD2 (6 bases). The germline V and J ends were trimmed by 5 bases and 6 bases, with 18 bases remaining between them. This CDR3 has 15 residues. Germline V lookup: CDR1 SGHTA, CDR2 FQGNSA. CDR3 in amino acids: CASSPVSSVGDTQYF. The CDR3 bases are TGTGCCAGCAGCCCAGTCTCTAGCGTGGGGGATACGCAGTATTTT.

The chain combines TRBV27 with TRBJ2-1; tentatively, D is TRBD1 (6 bases). Trimming took off 10 bases at V and 0 bases at J, with 19 bases between the two ends. The CDR3 is 16 amino acids. CDR1 is MNHEY and CDR2 is SMNVEV in the germline V gene (reference sequence). The CDR3 loop reads CATAIQGRSSYNEQFF. CDR3 in DNA: TGTGCCACCGCTATACAGGGCCGGAGCTCCTACAATGAGCAGTTCTTC.

CDR3 in DNA: TGTGCCAGCAGTGAGGAACAGAGCAACCCCTATGGCTACACCTTC. Translated: CASSEEQSNPYGYTF. This chain uses TRBV2 with TRBJ1-2; unclear D gene. CDR3 size: 15 residues. The germline V gene has CDR1 SNHLY and CDR2 FYNNEI. Trimming removed 3 bases at V and 4 bases at J, with 15 bases between.

V gene TRBV7-2 combines with J gene TRBJ2-1, with a possible D match to TRBD2 (6 bases). The CDR3 is 13 residues long. V shed 5 bases and J shed 4 bases, with 9 bases lying between them. Germline lookup yields CDR1 SGHTA and CDR2 FQGNSA. The DNA for the CDR3 is TGTGCCAGCAGCCGGGGGTTTTACAATGAGCAGTTCTTC. It codes for CASSRGFYNEQFF.

This clone was recorded only once. This sequence joins TRBV5-6 and TRBJ2-5; 8 bases agree with TRBD1. The CDR3 is 13 residues long. Germline V gene data show CDR1 as SGHDT and CDR2 as YYEEEE. The trim removed 4 bases at V and 5 bases at J, leaving 4 bases unmatched. CDR3 loop: CASSPDRAETQYF. CDR3 nucleotides: TGTGCCAGCAGCCCGGACAGGGCGGAGACCCAGTACTTC.

The DNA of the CDR3 is TGTGCCAGCAGCCCTGGACTAGCGGAAGAGACCCAGTACTTC. Its translation is CASSPGLAEETQYF. This chain links TRBV5-4 with TRBJ2-5, with 10 bases lining up with TRBD2. V lost 4 bases, J lost 3 bases, and 3 bases stayed unmatched. Per the germline V gene, CDR1 is SGHNT and CDR2 is YYREEE (reference sequence). CDR3 length: 14 amino acids.

The rearrangement joins TRBV6-2 or TRBV6-3 to TRBJ2-2, with TRBD2 as a possible D gene (6 bases). The CDR3 totals 19 residues. Germline CDR1 and CDR2: MNHEY and SVGEGT. Trimming pared 3 bases from V and 0 bases from J, leaving 20 bases between. The CDR3 spells CASSYPAGSAVSNTGELFF. CDR3 coding DNA: TGTGCCAGCAGTTATCCGGCGGGGTCGGCGGTATCGAACACCGGGGAGCTGTTTTTT.

This chain joins TRBV5-1 and TRBJ2-5; TRBD1 might be the D (6 bases). This CDR3 region has 13 residues. V was shortened by 7 bases and J by 5 bases, with 15 bases between the two germline ends. Germline V gene data show CDR1 as SGHRS and CDR2 as YFSETQ. The chain's CDR3 is CASANGTMETQYF. The CDR3 nucleotides are TGCGCCAGCGCAAATGGGACAATGGAGACCCAGTACTTC.

The rearrangement links TRBV16 to TRBJ2-3; 8 nucleotides agree with TRBD1. CDR3 length equals 16 residues. Germline V gene sequence: CDR1 KGHSY, CDR2 FQNENV. Trimming at V came to 0 bases and at J to 1 base, leaving 3 bases not matched to a gene. The DNA of the CDR3 is TGTGCCAGCAGCCAATCTACAGGGGGAGGCACAGATACGCAGTATTTT. Translation gives CASSQSTGGGTDTQYF.

The rearrangement links TRBV18 to TRBJ2-5, with D tentatively TRBD2 (6 bases). V gave up 2 bases and J gave up 0 bases, with 13 bases separating them. The germline gives CDR1 KGHSH, CDR2 LQKENI. The CDR3 loop spans 16 amino acids. CDR3 DNA sequence: TGTGCCAGCTCACCAAATGAGCGGGCATACCAAGAGACCCAGTACTTC. Its translation is CASSPNERAYQETQYF.